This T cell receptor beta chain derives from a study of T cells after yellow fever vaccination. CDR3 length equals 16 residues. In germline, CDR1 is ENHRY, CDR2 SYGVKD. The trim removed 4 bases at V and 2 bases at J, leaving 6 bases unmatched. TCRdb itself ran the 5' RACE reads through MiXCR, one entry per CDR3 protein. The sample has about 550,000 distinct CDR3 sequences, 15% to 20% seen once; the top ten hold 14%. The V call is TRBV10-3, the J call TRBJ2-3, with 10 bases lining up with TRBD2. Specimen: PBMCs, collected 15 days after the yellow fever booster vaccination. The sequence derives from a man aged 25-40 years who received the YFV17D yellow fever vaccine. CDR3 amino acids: CAISAIAGGSTDTQYF. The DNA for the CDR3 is TGTGCCATCAGTGCAATAGCGGGAGGCTCCACAGATACGCAGTATTTT.